Detailed here is one TCR beta chain. Its antigen is not known. The junction does not match germline at one end; this may be a read error. Reverse transcription used roughly 0.45 to 1 ug RNA and random hexamers. It was immunoSEQ multiplex PCR that amplified TCR beta CDR3 across 54 Vbeta and 13 Jbeta. TCRdb itself ran the immunoSEQ multiplex PCR reads through MiXCR, one entry per CDR3 protein. The data show 180,000 or so distinct CDR3 sequences, approximately 95% seen once. The CDR3 is made up of 17 amino acids. The V gene's germline CDR1 is SSHAT and CDR2 FNYEAQ (reference sequence). The sample originates from a study of CD8 T cells in Susac syndrome. Study-wide results and caveats: The number of individuals included in the study's TCR sequencing and HLA analysis was acknowledged as relatively small.

The control group consisted of healthy donors matched for age and sex. The authors negatively isolated CD8+ and CD4+ T cells and FACS-enriched TEMRA cells. Material: CD4+ T cells from PBMCs. The clonotype originates from a human donor in good health. This chain joins TRBV7-7 and TRBJ2-6, with D uncertain. For the CDR3, the DNA is TGTGCTAGCAGCTTAGCATACCGCAGCTCTGGGGCCAACGTCCTGACTTTC. It codes for CASSLAYRSSGANVLTF.